The 25 T cell receptor beta chains presented below share a single source sample, sequenced in a study of OX40 agonist ivuxolimab in advanced cancers. Assay: immunoSEQ multiplex PCR; the TCRdb copy retains only in-frame clones and omits some. The data show 90,000 to 100,000 clones, around nine tenths seen once. The source material was CD4+ or CD8+ T cells sorted from blood, sampled in a trial of the OX40 agonist ivuxolimab. The receptors derive from an adult with an advanced solid tumor such as melanoma, head and neck, liver or kidney cancer.

The chain has TRBV19 and TRBJ2-5; possibly TRBD1 for D (6 bases). This CDR3 has 14 residues. The germline V and J ends were trimmed by 5 bases and 5 bases, with 15 bases remaining between them. Germline CDR1 is LNHDA and CDR2 is SQIVND (reference sequence). The CDR3 coding sequence is TGTGCCAGTAGTTTCTGGACAGCCTCGGAGACCCAGTACTTC. It codes for CASSFWTASETQYF.

The V call is TRBV9, the J call TRBJ2-1; a possible D gene is TRBD2 (6 bases). Germline V lookup: CDR1 SGDLS, CDR2 YYNGEE. V dropped 0 bases and J dropped 7 bases, with 14 bases sitting between them. The CDR3 spans 15 residues. CDR3 protein: CASSVVGTGDNEQFF. CDR3 nucleotide sequence: TGTGCCAGCAGCGTAGTGGGGACGGGGGATAATGAGCAGTTCTTC.

V is TRBV11-2 and J is TRBJ2-1; TRBD1 agrees at 8 bases. The V gene's germline CDR1 is SGHAT and CDR2 FQNNGV. This CDR3 spans 16 amino acids. V lost 4 bases and J lost 0; bases outside the gene matches: 5. This chain's CDR3 is CASSSSTGGSYNEQFF. The CDR3 bases are TGTGCCAGCAGCTCATCTACAGGGGGCTCCTACAATGAGCAGTTCTTC.

The J gene is TRBJ2-1, the V gene TRBV2; TRBD2 matches at 11 bases. The CDR3 has 17 amino acids. Germline assignment: CDR1 SNHLY and CDR2 FYNNEI. The junction had 12 bases not matched to a gene; V was cut back by 3 bases and J by 8 bases. The CDR3 DNA is TGTGCCAGCAGTGATAGTAGCGGGAGGGCCGGGGGCTATGAGCAGTTCTTC. Translating gives CASSDSSGRAGGYEQFF.

V usage is TRBV2 and J usage is TRBJ2-4, with D possibly matching TRBD1 (5 bases). The germline V gene encodes CDR1 SNHLY and CDR2 FYNNEI. This CDR3 is built from 14 residues. Trimming cost V 8 bases and J 9 bases, with 20 bases left between them. The CDR3, as DNA: TGTGCCAGCGGTGGCAGGGTTCTGCGTAGCATTCAGTACTTC. Translating gives CASGGRVLRSIQYF.

The CDR3 DNA reads TGTGCCAGCAGCCGCAGGCTATTTTACGAGCAGTACTTC. It encodes CASSRRLFYEQYF. The chain couples TRBV28 to TRBJ2-7; D unclear. With 6 bases removed from V and 4 bases from J, the gap between germline ends came to 13 bases. Germline CDR1 and CDR2: MDHEN and SYDVKM. The CDR3 has 13 residues.

This chain joins TRBV19 and TRBJ2-7, with D perhaps matching TRBD1 or TRBD2 (5 bases each). From germline, CDR1 is LNHDA and CDR2 SQIVND (reference sequence). V was pared by 3 bases and J by 4 bases, with 16 bases between. This CDR3 region has 15 residues. This CDR3 reads CASSIMRGVTYEQYF. DNA for the CDR3: TGTGCCAGTAGTATCATGAGGGGTGTGACTTACGAGCAGTACTTC.

The V call is TRBV25-1, the J call TRBJ1-4; 8 nucleotides agree with TRBD1. Germline CDR1 MGHDK, CDR2 SYGVNS. V gave up 5 bases and J gave up 6 bases; unmatched junction bases: 11. The CDR3 runs to 16 residues. In DNA, the CDR3 is TGTGCCAGCAGTCACTACCCCAGGGGGCGAGATGAAAAACTGTTTTTT. Residues: CASSHYPRGRDEKLFF.

This clone appeared once. This chain joins TRBV15 and TRBJ2-2; 11 bases are a match to TRBD2. This CDR3 has 16 residues. The germline CDR1 and CDR2 sequences are LNHNV and YYDKDF (reference sequence). Trimming at V came to 1 base and at J to 7 bases, leaving 5 bases not matched to a gene. The CDR3, as DNA: TGTGCCACCAGCAGAGCACTAGCGGGAGTGTTCGGGGAGCTGTTTTTT. It codes for CATSRALAGVFGELFF.

The chain combines TRBV9 with TRBJ2-7; TRBD2 aligns across 8 bases. The CDR3 has 17 amino acids. Germline V CDR1 and CDR2: SGDLS, YYNGEE. Trimming removed 4 bases from V and 2 bases from J; junction bases left unmatched: 14. The CDR3: CASSPTPGLARPYEQYF. CDR3 sequence (DNA): TGTGCCAGCAGCCCCACCCCCGGACTAGCACGGCCCTACGAGCAGTACTTC.

The chain joins TRBV20-1 to TRBJ1-5, with D hard to call. Trimming left V 6 bases short and J 2 bases short, with 2 bases between. Germline V gene lookup returns CDR1 DFQATT and CDR2 SNEGSKA (reference sequence). The CDR3 consists of 10 residues. For the CDR3, the DNA is TGCAGTGCCGGCAATCAGCCCCAGCATTTT. As protein: CSAGNQPQHF.

This chain links TRBV30 with TRBJ2-1, with TRBD2 matching 13 bases. Trimming cost V 0 bases and J 8 bases; bases outside gene matches: 13. The germline V gene encodes CDR1 GTSNPN and CDR2 SVGIG (reference sequence). This CDR3 comprises 18 residues. CDR3: CAWSVAVRRTSGRDEQFF. CDR3 nucleotide sequence: TGTGCCTGGAGTGTAGCGGTCCGACGGACTAGCGGGAGAGATGAGCAGTTCTTC.

The chain combines TRBV7-3 with TRBJ2-4; 9 bases map to TRBD1. J lost 0 bases, V lost 4 bases, and 7 bases had no gene match. The CDR3 sequence is 17 residues long. Germline V gene lookup returns CDR1 SGHTA and CDR2 FQGTGA. This chain's CDR3 is CASSSAGQGLAKNIQYF. In nucleotides, the CDR3 is TGTGCCAGCAGCTCCGCCGGACAGGGGCTAGCCAAAAACATTCAGTACTTC.

The rearrangement uses TRBV7-2 and TRBJ2-7, with 8 bases aligning to TRBD1. This CDR3 spans 15 amino acids. J was trimmed by 4 bases and V by 4 bases; bases with no gene match: 9. Germline V CDR1 and CDR2: SGHTA, FQGNSA. DNA of the CDR3: TGTGCCAGCAGCTCCGGACAGGGTAGGAGGTACGAGCAGTACTTC. Translated, it gives CASSSGQGRRYEQYF.

This chain joins TRBV2 and TRBJ1-1; 9 bases are shared with TRBD1. V lost 6 bases to trimming and J lost 3 bases; unmatched junction nucleotides: 5. This CDR3 spans 14 amino acids. Germline lookup yields CDR1 SNHLY and CDR2 FYNNEI. The chain's CDR3 is CASRTTGGYTEAFF. In DNA form, the CDR3 reads TGTGCCAGCAGGACTACAGGGGGCTACACTGAAGCTTTCTTT.

The chain links TRBV28 to TRBJ2-7; D perhaps matches TRBD2 (6 bases). V was clipped by 5 bases and J by 5 bases, with 22 bases between them. Germline lookup yields CDR1 MDHEN and CDR2 SYDVKM. The CDR3 is made up of 16 amino acids. Here the CDR3 DNA reads TGTGCCAGCAGTCGTCGCCCGGGACTCCGGGTCGACGAGCAGTACTTC. This translates into CASSRRPGLRVDEQYF.

The chain joins TRBV6-1 to TRBJ2-7, with D hard to call. V was cut by 9 bases and J by 3 bases, with 15 bases left in between. This CDR3 comprises 13 residues. Germline CDR1 MNHNS, CDR2 SASEGT. CDR3 in DNA: TGTGCCAGTTTTGGACCGAGTCTCTACGAGCAGTACTTC. It codes for CASFGPSLYEQYF.

This clone was observed a single time. The chain uses TRBV6-1 and TRBJ1-2; D gene uncertain. The germline V gene encodes CDR1 MNHNS and CDR2 SASEGT. This CDR3 comprises 13 residues. V dropped 6 bases and J dropped 0 bases, with 8 bases sitting between them. In DNA, the CDR3 is TGTGCCAGCAGCATAGCCCCTAACTATGGCTACACCTTC. Amino acids: CASSIAPNYGYTF.

The chain couples TRBV27 to TRBJ2-3; 8 bases match TRBD2. Per germline, CDR1 MNHEY and CDR2 SMNVEV (reference sequence). J gave up 0 bases and V 5 bases, and 7 bases lay outside the gene matches. CDR3 size: 16 residues. The CDR3 spells CASSQVAGTSTDTQYF. The CDR3 bases are TGTGCCAGCAGTCAGGTAGCGGGAACTAGCACAGATACGCAGTATTTT.

The chain is built from TRBV11-3 and TRBJ2-1; 8 nucleotides align to TRBD2. The germline gives CDR1 SGHNT, CDR2 YENEEA. The CDR3 has 13 residues. V shed 4 bases and J 6 bases; nucleotides not matched to a gene: 2. DNA of the CDR3: TGTGCCAGCAGCTCGGGGGGGATCAATGAGCAGTTCTTC. The encoded protein is CASSSGGINEQFF.

The CDR3: CASSPRSGRGQETQYF. The CDR3 DNA reads TGTGCCAGCAGCCCACGCTCAGGCAGGGGGCAAGAGACCCAGTACTTC. This sequence joins TRBV5-8 and TRBJ2-5, with 7 bases fitting TRBD1. The V segment lost 4 bases and the J segment 2 bases; nucleotides outside the gene matches: 11. Germline V CDR1 and CDR2: SGHTS, YDEGEE. The CDR3 has 16 residues.

V and J are TRBV5-4 and TRBJ2-7, with D tentatively TRBD2 (5 bases). CDR1 is SGHNT and CDR2 is YYREEE in the germline V gene (reference sequence). Trimming left V 4 bases short and J 4 bases short, with 18 bases between. CDR3 length: 15 amino acids. The CDR3 protein is CASSPDSTRGYEQYF. The CDR3 DNA sequence: TGTGCCAGCAGCCCCGATAGCACCCGGGGTTACGAGCAGTACTTC.

The chain carries TRBV7-8 and TRBJ2-7, with D perhaps TRBD1 or TRBD2 (5 bases each). The CDR3 runs to 15 residues. Trimming pared 6 bases from V and 3 bases from J, leaving 18 bases between. CDR1 is SGHVS, CDR2 FQNEAQ, per germline. The CDR3 DNA reads TGTGCCAGCAGACCAGGGACCCAAAACTACTACGAGCAGTACTTC. It codes for CASRPGTQNYYEQYF.

The chain combines TRBV28 with TRBJ1-1, with a weak D call TRBD1 (5 bases). The CDR3 has 15 residues. Germline assignment: CDR1 MDHEN and CDR2 SYDVKM. The V and J ends lost 1 base and 4 bases respectively, with 13 bases between them. CDR3 in amino acids: CASSLYGTGGTEAFF. Written as DNA, the CDR3 is TGTGCCAGCAGTTTATATGGGACGGGGGGCACTGAAGCTTTCTTT.

This clone appeared a few times. The V gene is TRBV6-5, the J gene TRBJ2-7, with TRBD2 as a possible D gene (6 bases). Trimming shortened V by 0 bases and J by 7 bases, and 10 bases separated the two germline ends. The V gene's germline CDR1 is MNHEY and CDR2 SVGAGI. The CDR3 loop spans 13 amino acids. The CDR3 coding sequence is TGTGCCAGCAGTTACTCGAATGGGGGGGAGCAGTACTTC. It is translated as CASSYSNGGEQYF.